The rows below give T cell receptor beta chains drawn from one sample of a study of cytomegalovirus exposure and HLA in healthy donors. Assay used: immunoSEQ multiplex PCR; TCRdb lists only in-frame clones, some missing. The table shows approximately 130,000 clones, with about 8.6% occurring only once. The sequencing sample was made of PBMCs. These receptor sequences come from a woman aged 40-49 years in good health and CMV-seropositive. CDR3s include the opening cysteine and the closing phenylalanine or tryptophan. The order of the fields is J gene, D gene, V gene, clone size, CDR3 protein, CDR3 DNA. The D gene is left open where the match is weak. Clone size is shown for a subset of rows, as once, few, many or a class of expanded clone.

TRBJ2-1	NA	TRBV18	NA	CASSPDDRSDEQFF	TGTGCCAGCTCACCCGACGACAGGAGCGATGAGCAGTTCTTC
TRBJ1-2	TRBD1	TRBV5-1	NA	CASSWTGARGGYTF	TGCGCCAGCAGTTGGACAGGGGCGCGTGGCGGCTACACCTTC
TRBJ1-3	NA	TRBV7-9	few	CASSYPGPRGSGNTIYF	TGTGCCAGCAGCTACCCAGGTCCTCGGGGCTCTGGAAACACCATATATTTT
TRBJ1-1	NA	TRBV27	few	CASSFQGSSEAFF	TGTGCCAGCAGTTTCCAGGGGAGCTCTGAAGCTTTCTTT
TRBJ2-7	TRBD1	TRBV7-2	NA	CASSSGQGTYEQYF	TGTGCCAGCAGTTCCGGACAGGGGACCTACGAGCAGTACTTC
TRBJ1-2	TRBD1	TRBV7-9	NA	CASSHKDRGDNGYTF	TGTGCCAGCAGCCATAAAGACAGGGGGGATAATGGCTACACCTTC
TRBJ2-5	TRBD1	TRBV30	few	CAWRDRGNVKTQYF	TGTGCCTGGAGAGACAGGGGGAACGTGAAGACCCAGTACTTC
TRBJ1-2	NA	TRBV30	NA	CAWSEGGANTNYGYTF	TGTGCCTGGAGCGAGGGGGGGGCCAATACTAACTATGGCTACACCTTC
TRBJ1-5	NA	TRBV19	few	CASSIEGPGNQPQHF	TGTGCCAGTAGTATAGAAGGCCCAGGGAATCAGCCCCAGCATTTT
TRBJ1-1	NA	TRBV9	NA	CASSSTGHTEAFF	TGTGCCAGCAGCTCAACAGGGCACACTGAAGCTTTCTTT
TRBJ2-5	NA	TRBV27	few	CASSLKREKYQETQYF	TGTGCCAGCAGTTTAAAACGGGAGAAGTACCAAGAGACCCAGTACTTC
TRBJ2-7	NA	TRBV5-6	few	CASSFAASYEQYF	TGTGCCAGCAGCTTCGCGGCCTCCTACGAGCAGTACTTC
TRBJ2-1	TRBD2	TRBV19	NA	CASSKASGTYNEQFF	TGTGCCAGTAGTAAGGCTAGCGGTACCTACAATGAGCAGTTCTTC
TRBJ1-2	TRBD1	TRBV15	NA	CATSRRSGTASSLWGYTF	TGTGCCACCAGCAGACGTTCAGGGACAGCATCCTCTCTATGGGGCTACACCTTC
TRBJ2-7	NA	TRBV19	few	CASSPLTGEGSYEQYF	TGTGCCAGTAGTCCCTTGACAGGGGAGGGTTCCTACGAGCAGTACTTC
TRBJ1-1	NA	TRBV5-1	few	CASSLGRRGLEAFF	TGCGCCAGCAGCTTGGGCAGGCGTGGATTAGAAGCTTTCTTT
TRBJ2-7	NA	TRBV30	few	CAWSVGGTYEQYF	TGTGCCTGGAGTGTCGGCGGAACCTACGAGCAGTACTTC
TRBJ1-2	NA	TRBV7-6	NA	CASSPILVGPGSDGYTF	TGTGCCAGCAGCCCCATTCTGGTCGGTCCTGGGAGCGATGGCTACACCTTC
TRBJ1-6	NA	TRBV29-1	NA	CSVASGIGSPLHF	TGCAGCGTTGCCTCAGGGATCGGTTCACCCCTCCACTTT
TRBJ2-5	TRBD2	TRBV7-6	few	CATRSGAPRETQYF	TGTGCCACCCGTAGCGGGGCACCGAGGGAGACCCAGTACTTC
TRBJ2-1	NA	TRBV13	few	CASSLTGNNEQFF	TGTGCCAGCAGCTTAACGGGGAACAATGAGCAGTTCTTC
TRBJ2-2	NA	TRBV11-3	few	CASSLFAGNTGELFF	TGTGCCAGCAGCTTATTCGCAGGGAACACCGGGGAGCTGTTTTTT
TRBJ1-1	NA	TRBV18	NA	CASSPPSSEAFF	TGTGCCAGCTCACCACCGAGTTCAGAAGCTTTCTTT
TRBJ1-4	TRBD1	TRBV6-6	many	CASSYQGQGGEKLFF	TGTGCCAGCAGTTACCAAGGACAGGGAGGTGAAAAACTGTTTTTT
TRBJ2-2	TRBD1	TRBV5-1	few	CASSFRDRGLNTGELFF	TGCGCCAGCAGCTTTAGGGACAGGGGCCTGAACACCGGGGAGCTGTTTTTT
TRBJ1-2	NA	TRBV29-1	NA	CSVDKGRGNYGYTF	TGCAGCGTTGATAAGGGCAGGGGAAACTATGGCTACACCTTC
TRBJ1-1	NA	TRBV6-5	NA	CASSRLHSLNTEAFF	TGTGCCAGCAGTAGGTTGCACAGCCTGAACACTGAAGCTTTCTTT
TRBJ2-7	TRBD1	TRBV5-1	NA	CASSPRTGAYEQYF	TGCGCCAGCAGCCCTAGGACAGGAGCCTACGAGCAGTACTTC
TRBJ2-2	NA	TRBV4-1	NA	CASSYGVTGELFF	TGCGCCAGCAGCTACGGGGTGACCGGGGAGCTGTTTTTT